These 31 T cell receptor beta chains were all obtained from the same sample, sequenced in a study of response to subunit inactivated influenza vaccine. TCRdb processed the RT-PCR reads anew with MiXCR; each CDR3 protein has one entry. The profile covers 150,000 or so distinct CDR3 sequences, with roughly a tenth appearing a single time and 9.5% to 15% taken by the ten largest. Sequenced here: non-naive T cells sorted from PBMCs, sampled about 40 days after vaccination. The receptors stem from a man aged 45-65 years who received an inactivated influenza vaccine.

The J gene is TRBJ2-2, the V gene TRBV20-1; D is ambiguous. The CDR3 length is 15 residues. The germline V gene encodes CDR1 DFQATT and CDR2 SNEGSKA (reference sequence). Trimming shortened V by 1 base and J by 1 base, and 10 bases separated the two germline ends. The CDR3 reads CSARVGGMNTGELFF. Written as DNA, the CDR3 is TGCAGTGCTAGAGTGGGCGGAATGAACACCGGGGAGCTGTTTTTT.

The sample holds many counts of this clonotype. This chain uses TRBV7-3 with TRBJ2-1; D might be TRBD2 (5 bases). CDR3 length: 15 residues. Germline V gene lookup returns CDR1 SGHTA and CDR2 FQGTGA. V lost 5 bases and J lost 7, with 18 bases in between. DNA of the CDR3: TGTGCCAGCAGCCCTGGACTTCCCTCGGGTAATGAGCAGTTCTTC. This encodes CASSPGLPSGNEQFF. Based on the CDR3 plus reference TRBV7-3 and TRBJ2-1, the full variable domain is GAGVSQTPSNKVTEKGKYVELRCDPISGHTALYWYRQSLGQGPEFLIYFQGTGAADDSGLPNDRFFAVRPEGSVSTLKIQRTERGDSAVYLCASSPGLPSGNEQFFGPGTRLTVL.

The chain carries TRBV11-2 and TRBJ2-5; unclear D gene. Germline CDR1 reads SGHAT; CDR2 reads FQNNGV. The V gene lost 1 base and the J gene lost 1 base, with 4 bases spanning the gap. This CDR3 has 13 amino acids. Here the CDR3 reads CASSLGFQETQYF. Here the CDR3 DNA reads TGTGCCAGCAGCTTAGGCTTCCAAGAGACCCAGTACTTC.

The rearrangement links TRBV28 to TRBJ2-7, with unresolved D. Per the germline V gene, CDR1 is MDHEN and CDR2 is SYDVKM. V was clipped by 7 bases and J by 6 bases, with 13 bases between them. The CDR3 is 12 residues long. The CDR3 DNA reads TGTGCCAGCACCCGGCCCCCTGGCGAGCAGTACTTC. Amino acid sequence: CASTRPPGEQYF.

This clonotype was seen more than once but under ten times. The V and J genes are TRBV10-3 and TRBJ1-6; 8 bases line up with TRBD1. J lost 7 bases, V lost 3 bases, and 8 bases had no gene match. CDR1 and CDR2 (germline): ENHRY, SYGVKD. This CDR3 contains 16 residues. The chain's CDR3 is CAISDRTGLGNSPLHF. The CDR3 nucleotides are TGTGCCATCAGTGACCGGACAGGGTTAGGGAATTCACCCCTCCACTTT.

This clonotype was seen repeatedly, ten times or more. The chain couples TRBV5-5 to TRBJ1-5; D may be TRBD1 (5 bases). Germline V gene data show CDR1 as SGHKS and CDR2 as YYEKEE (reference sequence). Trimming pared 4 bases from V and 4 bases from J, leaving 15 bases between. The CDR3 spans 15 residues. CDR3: CASSGGAGENQPQHF. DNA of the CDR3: TGTGCCAGCAGCGGTGGGGCCGGGGAAAATCAGCCCCAGCATTTT.

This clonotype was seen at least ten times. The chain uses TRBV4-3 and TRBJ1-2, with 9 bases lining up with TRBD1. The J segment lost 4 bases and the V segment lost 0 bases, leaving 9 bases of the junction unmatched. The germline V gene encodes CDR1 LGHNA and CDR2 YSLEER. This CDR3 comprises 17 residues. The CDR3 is CASSQDTPGQGTYGYTF. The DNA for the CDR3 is TGCGCCAGCAGCCAAGATACGCCCGGACAGGGGACCTATGGCTACACCTTC.

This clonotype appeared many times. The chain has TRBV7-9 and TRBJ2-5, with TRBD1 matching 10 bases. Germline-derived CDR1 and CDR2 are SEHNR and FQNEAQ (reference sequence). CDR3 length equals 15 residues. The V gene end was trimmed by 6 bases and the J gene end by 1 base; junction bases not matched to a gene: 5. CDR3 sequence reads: CASRVGQGPQETQYF. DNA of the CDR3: TGTGCCAGCAGAGTGGGACAGGGGCCCCAAGAGACCCAGTACTTC. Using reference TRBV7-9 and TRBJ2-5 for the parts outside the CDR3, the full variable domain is DTGVSQNPRHKITKRGQNVTFRCDPISEHNRLYWYRQTLGQGPEFLTYFQNEAQLEKSRLLSDRFSAERPKGSFSTLEIQRTEQGDSAMYLCASRVGQGPQETQYFGPGTRLLVL.

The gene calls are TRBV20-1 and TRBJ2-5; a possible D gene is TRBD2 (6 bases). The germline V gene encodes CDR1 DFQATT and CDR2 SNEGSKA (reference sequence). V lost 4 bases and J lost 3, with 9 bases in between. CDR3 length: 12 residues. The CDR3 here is CSAIGSKETQYF. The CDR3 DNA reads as TGCAGTGCTATCGGGAGCAAAGAGACCCAGTACTTC.

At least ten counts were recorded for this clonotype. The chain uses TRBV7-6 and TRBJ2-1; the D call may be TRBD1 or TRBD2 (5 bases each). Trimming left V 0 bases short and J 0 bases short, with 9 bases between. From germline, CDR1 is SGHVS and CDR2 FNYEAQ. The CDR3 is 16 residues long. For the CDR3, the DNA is TGTGCCAGCAGCTTAGCGGGACCGGGCTCCTACAATGAGCAGTTCTTC. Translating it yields CASSLAGPGSYNEQFF.

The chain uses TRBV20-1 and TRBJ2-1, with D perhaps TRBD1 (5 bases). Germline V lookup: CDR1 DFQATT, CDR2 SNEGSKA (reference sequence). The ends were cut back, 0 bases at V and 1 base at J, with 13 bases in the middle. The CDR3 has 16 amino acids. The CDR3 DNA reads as TGCAGTGCTAGAGATGACTGGGGCGGATCCTACAATGAGCAGTTCTTC. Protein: CSARDDWGGSYNEQFF.

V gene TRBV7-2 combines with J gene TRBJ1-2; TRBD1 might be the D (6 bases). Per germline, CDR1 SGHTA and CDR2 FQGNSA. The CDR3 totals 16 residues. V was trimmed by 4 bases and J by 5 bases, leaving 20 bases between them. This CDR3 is CASSSRGSAVWYGYTF. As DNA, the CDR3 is TGTGCCAGCAGCTCTAGGGGGTCAGCCGTATGGTATGGCTACACCTTC.

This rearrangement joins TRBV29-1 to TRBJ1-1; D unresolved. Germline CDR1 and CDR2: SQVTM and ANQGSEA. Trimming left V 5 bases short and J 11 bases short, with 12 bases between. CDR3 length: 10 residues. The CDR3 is CSVRRGRAFF. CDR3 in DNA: TGCAGCGTTCGGCGGGGTCGCGCTTTCTTT.

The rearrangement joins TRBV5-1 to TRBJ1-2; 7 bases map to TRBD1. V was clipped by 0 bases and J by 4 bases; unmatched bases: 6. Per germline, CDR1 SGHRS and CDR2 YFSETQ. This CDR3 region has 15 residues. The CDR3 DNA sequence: TGCGCCAGCAGCTTGGGTGGAGGGGGCGCCTATGGCTACACCTTC. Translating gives CASSLGGGGAYGYTF. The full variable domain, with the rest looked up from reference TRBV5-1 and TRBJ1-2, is KAGVTQTPRYLIKTRGQQVTLSCSPISGHRSVSWYQQTPGQGLQFLFEYFSETQRNKGNFPGRFSGRQFSNSRSEMNVSTLELGDSALYLCASSLGGGGAYGYTFGSGTRLTVV.

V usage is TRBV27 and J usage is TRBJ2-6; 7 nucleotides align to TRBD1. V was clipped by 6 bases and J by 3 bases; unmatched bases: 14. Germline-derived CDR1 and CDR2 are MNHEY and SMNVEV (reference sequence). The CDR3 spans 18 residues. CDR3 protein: CASRSTARGMGGANVLTF. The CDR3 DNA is TGTGCCAGCAGGTCGACGGCCAGGGGGATGGGTGGGGCCAACGTCCTGACTTTC.

The CDR3: CASSLKRGDTGELFF. In nucleotides, the CDR3 is TGTGCCAGCAGCTTAAAGCGGGGAGACACCGGGGAGCTGTTTTTT. The V gene is TRBV11-2, the J gene TRBJ2-2, with 7 bases identical to TRBD2. The CDR3 extends over 15 amino acids. The V and J ends lost 2 bases and 3 bases, in that order; junction bases with no gene match: 3. Germline CDR1 is SGHAT and CDR2 is FQNNGV.

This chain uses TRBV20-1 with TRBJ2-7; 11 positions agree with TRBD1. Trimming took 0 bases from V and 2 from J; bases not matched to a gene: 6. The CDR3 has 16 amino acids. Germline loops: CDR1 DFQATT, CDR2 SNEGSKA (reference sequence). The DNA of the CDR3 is TGCAGTGCTAGAGATGTGGGGACAGGGGGACCCTACGAGCAGTACTTC. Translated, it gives CSARDVGTGGPYEQYF.

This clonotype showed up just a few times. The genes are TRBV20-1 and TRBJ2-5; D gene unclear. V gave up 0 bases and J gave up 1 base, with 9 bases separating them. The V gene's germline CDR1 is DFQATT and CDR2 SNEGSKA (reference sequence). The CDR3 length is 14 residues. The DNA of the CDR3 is TGCAGTGCTAGAGAATATATCTCCCAAGAGACCCAGTACTTC. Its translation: CSAREYISQETQYF.

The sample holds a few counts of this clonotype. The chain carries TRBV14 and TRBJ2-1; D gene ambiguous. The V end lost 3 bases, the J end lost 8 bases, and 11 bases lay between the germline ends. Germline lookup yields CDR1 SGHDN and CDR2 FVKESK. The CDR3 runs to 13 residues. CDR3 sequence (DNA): TGTGCCAGCAGCCATTCATCCTGGGATGAGCAGTTCTTC. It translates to CASSHSSWDEQFF.

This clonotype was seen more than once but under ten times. The CDR3 DNA sequence: TGCAGTGCTAGGGAGATCTACACCGGGGAGCTGTTTTTT. This translates into CSAREIYTGELFF. The chain couples TRBV20-1 to TRBJ2-2; D gene ambiguous. V was cut by 3 bases and J by 3 bases, with 8 bases left in between. CDR3 length equals 13 residues. Germline V gene data show CDR1 as DFQATT and CDR2 as SNEGSKA (reference sequence).

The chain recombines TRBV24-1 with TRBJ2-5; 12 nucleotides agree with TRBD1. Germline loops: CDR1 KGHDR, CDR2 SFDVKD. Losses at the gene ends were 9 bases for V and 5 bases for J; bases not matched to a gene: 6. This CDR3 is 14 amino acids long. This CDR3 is CATGGTGGYETQYF. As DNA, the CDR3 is TGTGCCACCGGAGGGACAGGGGGCTATGAGACCCAGTACTTC.

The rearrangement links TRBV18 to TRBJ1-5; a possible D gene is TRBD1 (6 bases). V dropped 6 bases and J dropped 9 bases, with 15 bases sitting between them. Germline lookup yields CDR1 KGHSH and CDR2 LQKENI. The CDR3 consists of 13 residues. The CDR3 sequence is CASSRDTLLPQHF. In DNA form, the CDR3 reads TGTGCCAGCTCCCGGGACACTCTGCTGCCCCAGCATTTT. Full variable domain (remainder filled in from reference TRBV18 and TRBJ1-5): NAGVMQNPRHLVRRRGQEARLRCSPMKGHSHVYWYRQLPEEGLKFMVYLQKENIIDESGMPKERFSAEFPKEGPSILRIQQVVRGDSAAYFCASSRDTLLPQHFGDGTRLSIL.

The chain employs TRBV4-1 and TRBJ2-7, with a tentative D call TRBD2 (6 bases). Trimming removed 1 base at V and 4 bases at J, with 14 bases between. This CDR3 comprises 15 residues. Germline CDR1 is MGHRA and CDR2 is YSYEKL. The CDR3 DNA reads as TGCGCCAGCAGCCAAGGGCTAGCGCCTAATTACGAGCAGTACTTC. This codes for CASSQGLAPNYEQYF.

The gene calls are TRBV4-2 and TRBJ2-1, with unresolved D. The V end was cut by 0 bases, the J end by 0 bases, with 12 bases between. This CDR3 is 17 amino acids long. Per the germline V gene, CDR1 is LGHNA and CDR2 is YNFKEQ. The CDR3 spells CASSQDWFSSSYNEQFF. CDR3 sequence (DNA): TGTGCCAGCAGCCAAGATTGGTTTAGCAGCTCCTACAATGAGCAGTTCTTC.

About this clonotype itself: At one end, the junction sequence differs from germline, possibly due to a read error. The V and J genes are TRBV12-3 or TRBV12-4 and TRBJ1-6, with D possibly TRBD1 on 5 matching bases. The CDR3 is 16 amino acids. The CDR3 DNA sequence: TGTGCCAGCAGTAGAAGCTCCGGGACGGTTAATACACCCCTCCACTTT. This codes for CASSRSSGTVNTPLHF.

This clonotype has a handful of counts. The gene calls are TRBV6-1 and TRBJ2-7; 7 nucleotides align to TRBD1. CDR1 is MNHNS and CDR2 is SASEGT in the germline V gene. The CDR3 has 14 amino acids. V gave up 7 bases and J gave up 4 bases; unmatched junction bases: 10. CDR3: CASNTGVNWYEQYF. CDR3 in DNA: TGTGCCAGCAACACAGGGGTTAATTGGTACGAGCAGTACTTC.

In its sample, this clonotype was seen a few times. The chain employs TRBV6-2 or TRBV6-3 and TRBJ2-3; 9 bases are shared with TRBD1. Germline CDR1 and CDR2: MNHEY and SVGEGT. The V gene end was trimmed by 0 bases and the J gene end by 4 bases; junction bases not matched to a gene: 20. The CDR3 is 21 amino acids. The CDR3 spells CASSYSGTGSPRRGPSDTQYF. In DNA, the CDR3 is TGTGCCAGCAGTTACTCCGGGACAGGGTCCCCTCGGCGGGGCCCTTCAGATACGCAGTATTTT.

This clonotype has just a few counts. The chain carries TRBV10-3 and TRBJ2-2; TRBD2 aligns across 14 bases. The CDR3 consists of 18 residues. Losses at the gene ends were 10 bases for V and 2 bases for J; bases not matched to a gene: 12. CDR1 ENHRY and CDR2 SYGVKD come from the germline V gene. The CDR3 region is CATKDPGLAGANTGELFF. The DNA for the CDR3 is TGTGCCACGAAAGATCCGGGACTAGCGGGAGCAAACACCGGGGAGCTGTTTTTT.

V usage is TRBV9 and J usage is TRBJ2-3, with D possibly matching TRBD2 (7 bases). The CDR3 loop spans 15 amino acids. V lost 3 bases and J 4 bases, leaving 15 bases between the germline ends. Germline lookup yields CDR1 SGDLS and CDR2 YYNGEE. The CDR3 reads CASSERGAGADTQYF. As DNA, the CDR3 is TGTGCCAGCAGCGAACGGGGGGCCGGAGCAGATACGCAGTATTTT.

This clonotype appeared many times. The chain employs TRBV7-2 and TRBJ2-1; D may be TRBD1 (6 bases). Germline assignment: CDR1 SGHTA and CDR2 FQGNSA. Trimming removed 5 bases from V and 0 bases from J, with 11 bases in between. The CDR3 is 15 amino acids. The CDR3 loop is CASSKGQSSYNEQFF. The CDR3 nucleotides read TGTGCCAGCAGCAAAGGACAGAGCTCCTACAATGAGCAGTTCTTC.

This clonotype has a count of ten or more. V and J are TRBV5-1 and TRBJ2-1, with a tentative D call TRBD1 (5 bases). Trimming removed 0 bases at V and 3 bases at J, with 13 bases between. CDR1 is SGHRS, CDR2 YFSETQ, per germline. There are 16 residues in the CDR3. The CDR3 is CASSLGDSMDYNEQFF. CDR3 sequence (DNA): TGCGCCAGCAGCTTGGGCGACAGCATGGACTACAATGAGCAGTTCTTC.